Listed here are 19 T cell receptor beta chains from one sample, sequenced in a study of cytomegalovirus exposure and HLA in healthy donors. The PCR used 60 Vbeta and 13 Jbeta primers. The data were produced by immunoSEQ multiplex PCR, yet TCRdb's version contains in-frame clones alone and is incomplete. The table includes 160,000 or so clones, around 79% detected once. The sample consisted of PBMCs. These receptors all come from a middle-aged man in good health and CMV-seronegative.

The chain recombines TRBV5-1 with TRBJ2-7; tentative D call: TRBD1 (5 bases). V shed 2 bases and J shed 4 bases, with 13 bases lying between them. The CDR3 is 14 residues long. Germline V lookup: CDR1 SGHRS, CDR2 YFSETQ. CDR3: CASSFPGPPYEQYF. Written as DNA, the CDR3 is TGCGCCAGCAGCTTTCCAGGGCCCCCTTACGAGCAGTACTTC. Together with reference TRBV5-1 and TRBJ2-7, the CDR3 gives the full variable domain: KAGVTQTPRYLIKTRGQQVTLSCSPISGHRSVSWYQQTPGQGLQFLFEYFSETQRNKGNFPGRFSGRQFSNSRSEMNVSTLELGDSALYLCASSFPGPPYEQYFGPGTRLTVT.

The rearrangement joins TRBV11-2 to TRBJ2-5; 10 positions agree with TRBD2. The V gene's germline CDR1 is SGHAT and CDR2 FQNNGV. The CDR3 loop spans 17 amino acids. The ends lost 3 bases at V and 5 bases at J; junction bases unmatched: 12. The CDR3 coding sequence is TGTGCCAGCAGCTTTTTCCCTAGCGGGGGCAAGGACGAGACCCAGTACTTC. Translation gives CASSFFPSGGKDETQYF.

This chain uses TRBV4-3 with TRBJ2-3; 10 bases line up with TRBD2. In germline, CDR1 is LGHNA, CDR2 YSLEER. This CDR3 contains 18 residues. Trimming at V came to 0 bases and at J to 2 bases, leaving 8 bases not matched to a gene. The CDR3, as DNA: TGCGCCAGCAGCCAAGACGTAACTAGCGGGGCTACCACAGATACGCAGTATTTT. Translated: CASSQDVTSGATTDTQYF.

The V call is TRBV7-3, the J call TRBJ2-1; TRBD1 might be the D (6 bases). The CDR3 extends over 15 amino acids. Trimming shortened V by 5 bases and J by 4 bases, and 15 bases separated the two germline ends. Looked up from germline, CDR1 is SGHTA and CDR2 is FQGTGA. The CDR3 loop is CASSAGLGGYNEQFF. The DNA for the CDR3 is TGTGCCAGCAGCGCCGGCCTAGGGGGTTACAATGAGCAGTTCTTC.

Only one count was recorded for this clone. The rearrangement joins TRBV11-2 to TRBJ1-6; TRBD1 agrees at 9 bases. The CDR3 has 17 amino acids. J gave up 7 bases and V 5 bases, and 12 bases lay outside the gene matches. Per the germline V gene, CDR1 is SGHAT and CDR2 is FQNNGV. The CDR3 protein is CASSLHMTGTGNSPLHF. CDR3 DNA: TGTGCCAGCAGCCTTCATATGACCGGGACAGGGAATTCACCCCTCCACTTT.

J is TRBJ2-3 and V is TRBV5-1; D is possibly TRBD2 (5 bases). Trimming took 3 bases from V and 0 from J, leaving 11 bases between them. The CDR3 has 15 residues. Germline CDR1 SGHRS, CDR2 YFSETQ. The CDR3 DNA is TGCGCCAGCAGCTCAAGCGGTGCTAGCACAGATACGCAGTATTTT. This sequence encodes CASSSSGASTDTQYF.

The chain uses TRBV2 and TRBJ1-5; a weak D match, TRBD1 (6 bases). The CDR3 runs 14 residues. The germline V and J ends were trimmed by 5 bases and 0 bases, with 8 bases remaining between them. Germline lookup yields CDR1 SNHLY and CDR2 FYNNEI. The CDR3 nucleotides read TGTGCCAGCAGTAACAGGGTTAGCAATCAGCCCCAGCATTTT. Translating it yields CASSNRVSNQPQHF.

The table lists this clone with a count of one. The chain combines TRBV7-9 with TRBJ2-3, with TRBD1 matching 7 bases. Trimming at V came to 3 bases and at J to 6 bases, leaving 9 bases not matched to a gene. Per the germline V gene, CDR1 is SEHNR and CDR2 is FQNEAQ (reference sequence). The CDR3 is 15 residues long. The CDR3, as DNA: TGTGCCAGCAGCTTTTCGGGACAGCCATCGGATACGCAGTATTTT. It translates to CASSFSGQPSDTQYF. Full variable domain (outside the CDR3, taken from reference TRBV7-9 and TRBJ2-3): DTGVSQNPRHKITKRGQNVTFRCDPISEHNRLYWYRQTLGQGPEFLTYFQNEAQLEKSRLLSDRFSAERPKGSFSTLEIQRTEQGDSAMYLCASSFSGQPSDTQYFGPGTRLTVL.

The rearrangement links TRBV19 to TRBJ1-5, with D possibly being TRBD1 (5 bases). V lost 7 bases, J lost 1 base, and 17 bases lay in between. The germline gives CDR1 LNHDA, CDR2 SQIVND (reference sequence). The CDR3 covers 16 residues. The CDR3: CASISGSGMSNQPQHF. The CDR3 coding sequence is TGTGCCAGTATCTCAGGATCAGGGATGAGCAATCAGCCCCAGCATTTT.

The DNA of the CDR3 is TGTGCCAGTAGTATAGGACACTCGTACGAGCAGTACTTC. This gives the protein CASSIGHSYEQYF. V is TRBV19 and J is TRBJ2-7; D is uncertain. The germline gives CDR1 LNHDA, CDR2 SQIVND (reference sequence). This CDR3 contains 13 residues. V gave up 1 base and J gave up 4 bases, with 8 bases separating them.

The chain joins TRBV27 to TRBJ2-7, with 8 bases lining up with TRBD1. This CDR3 has 17 amino acids. The germline V gene encodes CDR1 MNHEY and CDR2 SMNVEV (reference sequence). Trimming cost V 0 bases and J 0 bases; bases outside gene matches: 7. The DNA for the CDR3 is TGTGCCAGCAGTTTATCGATTGGGACAGGAGTCTCCTACGAGCAGTACTTC. Protein product: CASSLSIGTGVSYEQYF.

This clone was seen more than once but under ten times. V usage is TRBV30 and J usage is TRBJ2-7; D remains unclear. V dropped 3 bases and J dropped 2 bases, with 5 bases sitting between them. This CDR3 is 11 amino acids long. Germline CDR1 GTSNPN, CDR2 SVGIG (reference sequence). The CDR3 bases are TGTGCCTGGAGATCAACCTACGAGCAGTACTTC. It encodes CAWRSTYEQYF.

This clone was picked up one time. V and J are TRBV5-4 and TRBJ1-2; D gene ambiguous. Per the germline V gene, CDR1 is SGHNT and CDR2 is YYREEE (reference sequence). Trimming pared 2 bases from V and 3 bases from J, leaving 5 bases between. The CDR3 has 12 amino acids. The CDR3 protein is CASSFQDYGYTF. CDR3 DNA: TGTGCCAGCAGCTTCCAGGACTATGGCTACACCTTC.

The chain uses TRBV2 and TRBJ2-4, with TRBD1 as a possible D gene (5 bases). CDR1 SNHLY and CDR2 FYNNEI come from the germline V gene. The V gene lost 5 bases and the J gene lost 13 bases, with 15 bases spanning the gap. The CDR3 loop spans 12 amino acids. This CDR3 is CASSIRRTQQYF. DNA of the CDR3: TGTGCCAGCAGTATCCGTCGGACACAGCAGTACTTC.

The table lists this clone with a few counts. V and J are TRBV11-2 and TRBJ1-1; TRBD1 matches at 8 bases. CDR1 is SGHAT, CDR2 FQNNGV, per germline. The CDR3 has 13 residues. V lost 4 bases, J lost 6 bases, and 4 bases stayed unmatched. CDR3 sequence: CASSYGTGSEAFF. The CDR3, as DNA: TGTGCCAGCAGCTACGGGACAGGATCTGAAGCTTTCTTT.

In the case of this clone: The junction does not match germline at one end; this may be a read error. This chain joins TRBV7-9 and TRBJ2-7, with D possibly TRBD2 on 5 matching bases. Germline CDR1 is SEHNR and CDR2 is FQNEAQ (reference sequence). This CDR3 comprises 15 residues. The chain's CDR3 is CSSSSAVSTYYEQYF. The CDR3 DNA sequence: TGTTCCAGCAGCTCAGCGGTTTCTACCTACTACGAGCAGTACTTC.

This rearrangement joins TRBV7-9 to TRBJ1-1; D perhaps matches TRBD1 (5 bases). This CDR3 spans 18 amino acids. CDR1 and CDR2 from the germline V gene are SEHNR and FQNEAQ (reference sequence). The V gene lost 0 bases and the J gene lost 0 bases, with 17 bases spanning the gap. CDR3 residues: CASSLASGGAGMNTEAFF. CDR3 nucleotide sequence: TGTGCCAGCAGCTTAGCCTCCGGAGGGGCGGGTATGAACACTGAAGCTTTCTTT.

This chain uses TRBV4-2 with TRBJ1-5, with a weak D call TRBD1 (6 bases). The CDR3 is made up of 16 amino acids. V was clipped by 1 base and J by 1 base, with 11 bases between them. Germline CDR1 and CDR2: LGHNA and YNFKEQ. The CDR3 loop reads CASSQGGGGSNQPQHF. CDR3 sequence (DNA): TGTGCCAGCAGCCAAGGAGGGGGGGGCAGCAATCAGCCCCAGCATTTT.

This clone was seen a single time. The CDR3 DNA reads TGTGCCAGCGGCGGAGGGGCGGGTGCATACACAGATACGCAGTATTTT. It yields the protein CASGGGAGAYTDTQYF. This chain connects TRBV2 to TRBJ2-3; a weak D match, TRBD2 (6 bases). This CDR3 region has 16 residues. Germline assignment: CDR1 SNHLY and CDR2 FYNNEI. Trimming removed 8 bases from V and 2 bases from J, with 20 bases in between.